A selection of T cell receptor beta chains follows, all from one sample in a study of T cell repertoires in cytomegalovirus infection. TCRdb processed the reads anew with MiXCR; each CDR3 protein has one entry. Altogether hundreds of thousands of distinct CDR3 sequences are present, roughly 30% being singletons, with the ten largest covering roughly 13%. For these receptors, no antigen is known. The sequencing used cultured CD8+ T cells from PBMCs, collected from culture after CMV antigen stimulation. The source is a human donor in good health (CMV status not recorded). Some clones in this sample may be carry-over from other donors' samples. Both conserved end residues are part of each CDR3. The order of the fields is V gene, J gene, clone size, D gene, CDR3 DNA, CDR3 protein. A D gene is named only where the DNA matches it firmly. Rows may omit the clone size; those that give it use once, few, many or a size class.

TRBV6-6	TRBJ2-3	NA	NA	TGTGCCAGCACCTCTGGGGATGCGGGGGCCGGAATAGATACGCAGTATTTT	CASTSGDAGAGIDTQYF
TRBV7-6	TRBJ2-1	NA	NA	TGTGCCAGCAGCTTAAACCTGGGGCTGTTCAATGAGCAGTTCTTC	CASSLNLGLFNEQFF
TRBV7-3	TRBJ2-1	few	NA	TGTGCCAGCAGCGACGGCCCGGAGCAGTTCTTC	CASSDGPEQFF
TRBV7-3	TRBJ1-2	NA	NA	TGTGCCAGCAGCTCCTCGGGAGGGGACGATGGTGGCTACACCTTC	CASSSSGGDDGGYTF
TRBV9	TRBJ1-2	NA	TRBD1	TGTGTCAGCAGCGTAGCTACTTCAGGGGGCCGGTATGGCTACACCTTC	CVSSVATSGGRYGYTF
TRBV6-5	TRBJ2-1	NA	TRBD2	TGTGCCAGCAGTTACTCGGCGGGGGGTTACAATGAGCAGTTCTTC	CASSYSAGGYNEQFF
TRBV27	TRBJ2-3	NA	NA	TGTGCCAGCAGTCTAGCGATTGTAGCGGTGAAAGATACGCAGTATTTT	CASSLAIVAVKDTQYF
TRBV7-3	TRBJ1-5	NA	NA	TGTGCCAGCAGCTTAGATGACGCTACAAATCAGCCCCAGCATTTT	CASSLDDATNQPQHF
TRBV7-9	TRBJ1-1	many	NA	TGTGCCAGCAGTTTAACGGAAGCTTTCTTT	CASSLTEAFF
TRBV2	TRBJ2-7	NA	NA	TGTGCCAGCAGTGAAGGACAGCCTTTTACCTACGAGCAGTACTTC	CASSEGQPFTYEQYF
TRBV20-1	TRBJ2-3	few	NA	TGCAGTGCTAGGGCCCCCCGTTCGTATACGCAGTATTTT	CSARAPRSYTQYF
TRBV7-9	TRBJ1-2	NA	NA	TGTGCCAGCAGCTTAATGGTTAGGCGGCCTAACTATGGCTACACCTTC	CASSLMVRRPNYGYTF
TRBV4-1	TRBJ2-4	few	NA	TGCGCCAGCAGCCAACGGGACGGCAAAAACATTCAGTACTTC	CASSQRDGKNIQYF
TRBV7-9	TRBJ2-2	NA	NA	TGTGCCAACAGCTTAGAGACAGCCACCGGGGAGCTGTTTTTT	CANSLETATGELFF
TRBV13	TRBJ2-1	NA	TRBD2	TGTGCCAGCAGCTTCACTAGCGGGGGGTTCGATGAGCAGTTCTTC	CASSFTSGGFDEQFF
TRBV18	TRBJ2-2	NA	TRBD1	TGTGCCAGCTCACCACCGGGGGACAGGTTGAACACCGGGGAGCTGTTTTTT	CASSPPGDRLNTGELFF
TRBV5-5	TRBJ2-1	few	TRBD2	TGTGCCAGCAGTAAAAACCCGGGGGGGGGCTCCTACAATGAGCAGTTCTTC	CASSKNPGGGSYNEQFF
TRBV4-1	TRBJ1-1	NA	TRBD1	TGCGCCAGCAGCCGACAAAGTGAGGACAGGGACTTT	CASSRQSEDRDF
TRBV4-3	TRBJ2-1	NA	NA	TGCGCCAGCAGCCAAGCTCAGGGGCCCCGAACCGATGAGCAGTTCTTC	CASSQAQGPRTDEQFF
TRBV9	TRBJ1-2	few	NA	TGTGCCAGCAGCTTAGGGGCGACGGGGATGGACTATGGCTACACCTTC	CASSLGATGMDYGYTF
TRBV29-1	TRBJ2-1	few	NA	TGCAGCGCCCGAGGCCACGGATCCAATGAGCAGTTCTTC	CSARGHGSNEQFF
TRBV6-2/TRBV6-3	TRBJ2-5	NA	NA	TGTGCCAGCAGCCGGATCGGGGGTTTAGAGACCCAGTACTTC	CASSRIGGLETQYF
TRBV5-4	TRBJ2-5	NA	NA	TGTGCCAGCAGCTCAAGGGGGGCTGGAATTGATCGAGAGACCCAGTACTTC	CASSSRGAGIDRETQYF
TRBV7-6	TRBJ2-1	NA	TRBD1	TGTGCCAGCAGGCGAGGGACAGGGACCTACAATGAGCAGTTCTTC	CASRRGTGTYNEQFF